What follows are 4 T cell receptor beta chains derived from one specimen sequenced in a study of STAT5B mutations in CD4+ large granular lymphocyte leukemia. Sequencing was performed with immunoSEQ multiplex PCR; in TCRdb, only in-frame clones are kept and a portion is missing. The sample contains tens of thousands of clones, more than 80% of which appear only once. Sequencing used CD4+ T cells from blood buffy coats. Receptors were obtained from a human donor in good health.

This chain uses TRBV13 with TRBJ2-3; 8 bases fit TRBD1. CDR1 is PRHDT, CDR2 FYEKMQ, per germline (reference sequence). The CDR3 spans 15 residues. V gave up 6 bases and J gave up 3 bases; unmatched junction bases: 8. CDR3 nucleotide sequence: TGTGCCAGCAGTCCCCGGACAGGGATAACAGATACGCAGTATTTT. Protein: CASSPRTGITDTQYF. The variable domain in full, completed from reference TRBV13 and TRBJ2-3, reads AAGVIQSPRHLIKEKRETATLKCYPIPRHDTVYWYQQGPGQDPQFLISFYEKMQSDKGSIPDRFSAQQFSDYHSELNMSSLELGDSALYFCASSPRTGITDTQYFGPGTRLTVL.

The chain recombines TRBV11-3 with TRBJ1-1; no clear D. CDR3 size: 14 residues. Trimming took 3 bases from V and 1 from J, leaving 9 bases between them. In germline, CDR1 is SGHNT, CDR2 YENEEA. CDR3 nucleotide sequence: TGTGCCAGCAGCTTGAGACACCCGAACACTGAAGCTTTCTTT. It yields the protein CASSLRHPNTEAFF. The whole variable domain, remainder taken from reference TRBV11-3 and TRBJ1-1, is EAGVVQSPRYKIIEKKQPVAFWCNPISGHNTLYWYLQNLGQGPELLIRYENEEAVDDSQLPKDRFSAERLKGVDSTLKIQPAELGDSAVYLCASSLRHPNTEAFFGQGTRLTVV.

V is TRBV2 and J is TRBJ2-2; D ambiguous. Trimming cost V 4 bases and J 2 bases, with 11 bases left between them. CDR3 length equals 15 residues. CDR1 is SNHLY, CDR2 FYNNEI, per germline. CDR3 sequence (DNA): TGTGCCAGCAGTGCGAATTCAGAAAACACCGGGGAGCTGTTTTTT. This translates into CASSANSENTGELFF.

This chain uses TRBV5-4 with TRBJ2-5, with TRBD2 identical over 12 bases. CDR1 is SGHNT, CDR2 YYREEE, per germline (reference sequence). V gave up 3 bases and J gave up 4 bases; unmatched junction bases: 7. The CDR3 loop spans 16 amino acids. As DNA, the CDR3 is TGTGCCAGCAGCTCTAAGACTAGCGGGAGTGTAGAGACCCAGTACTTC. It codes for CASSSKTSGSVETQYF.